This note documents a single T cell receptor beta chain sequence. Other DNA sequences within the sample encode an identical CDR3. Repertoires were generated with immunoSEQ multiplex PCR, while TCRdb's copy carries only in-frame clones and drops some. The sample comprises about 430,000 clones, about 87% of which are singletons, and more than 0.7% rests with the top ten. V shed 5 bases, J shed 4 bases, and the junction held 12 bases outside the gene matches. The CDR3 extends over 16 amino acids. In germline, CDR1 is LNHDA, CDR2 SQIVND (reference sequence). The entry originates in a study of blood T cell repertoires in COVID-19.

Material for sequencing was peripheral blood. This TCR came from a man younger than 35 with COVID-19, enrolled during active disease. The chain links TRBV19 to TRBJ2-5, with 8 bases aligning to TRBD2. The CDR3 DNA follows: TGTGCCAGTAGTCCCCGTGGTAGCGGGGCGGGAGAGACCCAGTACTTC. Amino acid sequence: CASSPRGSGAGETQYF.